This T cell receptor (beta chain) was sequenced in a study of CD8+ T cells in alopecia areata. The wider study: Treatment comprised oral tofacitinib, 5 to 10 mg twice daily, in treated patients. Study outcomes and limitations: Sequencing of scalp tissue also captures the resident alphabeta T cells of normal skin.

The V gene lost 5 bases and the J gene lost 0 bases, with 7 bases spanning the gap. Looked up from germline, CDR1 is SGHTA and CDR2 is FQGNSA. This CDR3 spans 13 amino acids. This clone was detected a few times. The target antigen is unknown. Extraction and reverse transcription of RNA yielded cDNA as the sequencing template. Data came from immunoSEQ multiplex PCR; TCRdb stores just in-frame clones and leaves some out. The table records 150,000 to 200,000 clones, roughly 60% of them present only once. The sequence came from a human donor with alopecia areata. This material consisted of CD4+ T cells sorted from blood, taken at week 0. V gene TRBV7-2 combines with J gene TRBJ1-2; D unclear. The CDR3 protein is CASSPTPNYGYTF. CDR3 DNA: TGTGCCAGCAGCCCAACACCTAACTATGGCTACACCTTC. The full variable domain, completed using reference TRBV7-2 and TRBJ1-2, is GAGVSQSPSNKVTEKGKDVELRCDPISGHTALYWYRQSLGQGLEFLIYFQGNSAPDKSGLPSDRFSAERTGGSVSTLTIQRTQQEDSAVYLCASSPTPNYGYTFGSGTRLTVV.